This T cell receptor beta chain was sequenced for a study of CD8+CD57+ T cells in acquired aplastic anemia. Study overall: When averaged, DNA from sorted CD4+ and CD8+ cells came to approximately 3.2 ug.

Notes on this clonotype: The antigen remains undetermined.

Flow cytometry had shown expanded CD8+CD57+ cells in the patients chosen for sequencing. The diagnosis in all patients was severe acquired aplastic anemia. Profiling of TCR beta VDJ combinations and CDR3 sequences used genomic DNA as template. A single record per CDR3 protein comes from TCRdb applying MiXCR to the reads. The sample contains over 250,000 distinct CDR3 sequences, under 60% of which appear only once. Germline V lookup: CDR1 KGHDR, CDR2 SFDVKD. The CDR3 is made up of 12 amino acids. With 0 bases removed from V and 10 bases from J, the gap between germline ends came to 8 bases. Notes on the study in general: Researchers report that around 29 CD8+ CDR3 sequences appeared in both patients and controls.

Sequencing was performed on sorted CD4+, CD8+, or CD8+CD57+ T cells (not recorded which) from PBMCs. The sequence was collected from a human donor with aplastic anemia. The chain is built from TRBV24-1 and TRBJ1-1; D is unresolved. The CDR3 DNA reads as TGTGCCACCAGTGATTTGGACAATTTAGCTTTCTTT. Translation: CATSDLDNLAFF.